The present TCR beta chain was sequenced within a study of blood T cell repertoires in COVID-19. The protocol was immunoSEQ multiplex PCR, while the TCRdb copy is restricted to in-frame clones and leaves out a portion. The data hold roughly 300,000 clones, with around 90% observed a single time. Sequencing input: PBMCs or T cells enriched from blood (not recorded which). This receptor was obtained from a woman in her 30s who had recovered from COVID-19.

This chain's CDR3 is CASSLSGGTGAFFQETQYF. CDR3 coding DNA: TGTGCCAGCAGTTTATCAGGTGGGACAGGGGCCTTCTTTCAAGAGACCCAGTACTTC. The gene calls are TRBV28 and TRBJ2-5; 10 nucleotides line up with TRBD1. The V gene end was trimmed by 1 base and the J gene end by 2 bases; junction bases not matched to a gene: 13. In germline, CDR1 is MDHEN, CDR2 SYDVKM. The CDR3 has 19 amino acids.